The next 26 T cell receptor beta chains were all read from a single sample in a study of beta chain features in type 1 diabetes (dated by TCRdb to 2017 to 2018). The method was the immunoSEQ multiplex PCR assay. The entire amount of isolated RNA was reverse transcribed using the High Capacity cDNA Reverse Transcription Kit, so the sequenced TCRB transcripts were expressed ones. Not all clones reach the TCRdb copy of this immuneACCESS table, which keeps in-frame sequences only. Checked studies attribute under half of the gap to unresolved V genes and leave the rest unexplained. The sample table shows a few hundred thousand clones, and around 12% are seen once. The ten largest clones take up around 0.0099% of the sample. Study-level results and caveats: Type 1 diabetes patients showed a moderate but significant shortening of TCRB CDR3 length in all four CD4+ subsets.

Their cognate antigens are unknown. Sequencing was done on a sample of naive CD4+ T cells from blood. Read against the paper, the sample's cell subset or site label means: true naive CD4+ T cells. These receptors were collected from a woman aged 18-29 years with type 1 diabetes.

This clone was observed a few times. The CDR3 DNA reads TGTGCCAGCTCATCAAGGGGGACCCCAATCGAGACCCAGTACTTC. Translating gives CASSSRGTPIETQYF. This rearrangement joins TRBV18 to TRBJ2-5; D perhaps matches TRBD1 (6 bases). This CDR3 spans 15 amino acids. CDR1 is KGHSH, CDR2 LQKENI, per germline. V was clipped by 5 bases and J by 5 bases, with 18 bases between them.

V usage is TRBV7-9 and J usage is TRBJ1-2; tentatively, D is TRBD1 (5 bases). The CDR3 extends over 15 amino acids. The germline V and J ends were trimmed by 1 base and 4 bases, with 13 bases remaining between them. The germline gives CDR1 SEHNR, CDR2 FQNEAQ (reference sequence). CDR3 sequence reads: CASSLVRGDSYGYTF. The CDR3 coding sequence is TGTGCCAGCAGCTTAGTGCGGGGGGATAGCTATGGCTACACCTTC.

This sequence joins TRBV27 and TRBJ2-1, with no clear D. V lost 7 bases to trimming and J lost 0 bases, with 10 bases between them. This CDR3 region has 14 residues. Per the germline V gene, CDR1 is MNHEY and CDR2 is SMNVEV (reference sequence). In nucleotides, the CDR3 is TGTGCCAGCACCGCCGGTCTCTCCTACAATGAGCAGTTCTTC. It codes for CASTAGLSYNEQFF.

This clone was detected a few times. The genes are TRBV2 and TRBJ2-2; 9 nucleotides align to TRBD2. This CDR3 has 15 residues. V was pared by 8 bases and J by 6 bases, with 10 bases of the junction left unmatched. Germline V CDR1 and CDR2: SNHLY, FYNNEI. CDR3: CASGKYSGRSGELFF. DNA of the CDR3: TGTGCCAGCGGGAAATATAGCGGGAGATCCGGGGAGCTGTTTTTT.

The chain couples TRBV12-5 to TRBJ2-2, with D maybe TRBD2 (5 bases). V lost 1 base, J lost 2 bases, and 8 bases lay in between. The CDR3 has 15 residues. Germline CDR1 is LGHNT and CDR2 is FRNRAP. CDR3 nucleotide sequence: TGTGCTAGTGGTTTGGGAGGGAGAAACACCGGGGAGCTGTTTTTT. This encodes CASGLGGRNTGELFF.

This clone was picked up a small number of times. The gene calls are TRBV29-1 and TRBJ2-3; 7 positions agree with TRBD1. Germline CDR1 SQVTM, CDR2 ANQGSEA. Trimming cost V 1 base and J 4 bases; bases outside gene matches: 5. The CDR3 extends over 14 amino acids. The CDR3 protein is CSVEATGLADTQYF. CDR3 sequence (DNA): TGCAGCGTTGAAGCGACAGGGCTCGCAGATACGCAGTATTTT.

About this clone itself: This sample also contains other DNA sequences that code for the same CDR3. V gene TRBV29-1 combines with J gene TRBJ2-7, with D possibly matching TRBD1 (6 bases). V was pared by 3 bases and J by 1 base, with 10 bases between. The CDR3 covers 13 residues. Looked up from germline, CDR1 is SQVTM and CDR2 is ANQGSEA. CDR3 loop: CSVDPTGSYEQYF. CDR3 coding DNA: TGCAGCGTTGACCCGACAGGATCCTACGAGCAGTACTTC.

V is TRBV5-1 and J is TRBJ1-2, with 7 bases aligning to TRBD1. Germline V lookup: CDR1 SGHRS, CDR2 YFSETQ. The CDR3 is 15 amino acids. V was pared by 0 bases and J by 2 bases, with 4 bases of the junction left unmatched. CDR3 protein: CASSLEAGGNYGYTF. The CDR3 DNA is TGCGCCAGCAGCTTGGAGGCAGGGGGGAACTATGGCTACACCTTC.

The rearrangement uses TRBV18 and TRBJ2-7; 7 positions match TRBD2. Unmatched junction bases numbered 12, after V lost 4 bases and J lost 6 bases. The CDR3 totals 15 residues. Germline CDR1 KGHSH, CDR2 LQKENI. The CDR3 sequence: CASSQTSIAPGEQYF. The CDR3 DNA reads TGTGCCAGCTCACAGACTAGCATCGCTCCGGGCGAGCAGTACTTC.

The chain recombines TRBV28 with TRBJ2-1, with 9 bases matching TRBD2. The CDR3 contains 16 residues. The germline V gene has CDR1 MDHEN and CDR2 SYDVKM. With 7 bases clipped from V and 3 bases from J, the junction kept 10 bases outside the gene matches. CDR3 region: CASTSEGGRGYNEQFF. The CDR3 DNA follows: TGTGCCAGCACCTCCGAAGGCGGGAGGGGCTACAATGAGCAGTTCTTC.

V usage is TRBV29-1 and J usage is TRBJ2-5; unclear D gene. Trimming cost V 4 bases and J 5 bases, with 8 bases left between them. CDR1 is SQVTM, CDR2 ANQGSEA, per germline. This CDR3 has 11 amino acids. As DNA, the CDR3 is TGCAGCGTTGGGGCGACGGAGACCCAGTACTTC. It encodes CSVGATETQYF.

This clone was detected a few times. This chain links TRBV11-3 with TRBJ2-5; 13 bases map to TRBD2. The V segment lost 5 bases and the J segment 2 bases; nucleotides outside the gene matches: 14. The V gene's germline CDR1 is SGHNT and CDR2 YENEEA. The CDR3 length is 19 residues. CDR3 DNA sequence: TGTGCCAGCAGCCCTCGCCTGGGACTAGCGGGGACCCAGCAAGAGACCCAGTACTTC. Translated: CASSPRLGLAGTQQETQYF. Drawing the rest from reference TRBV11-3 and TRBJ2-5, the complete variable domain is EAGVVQSPRYKIIEKKQPVAFWCNPISGHNTLYWYLQNLGQGPELLIRYENEEAVDDSQLPKDRFSAERLKGVDSTLKIQPAELGDSAVYLCASSPRLGLAGTQQETQYFGPGTRLLVL.

The V call is TRBV30, the J call TRBJ2-1, with D perhaps matching TRBD2 (8 bases). V lost 0 bases, J lost 7 bases, and 13 bases lay in between. Germline values: CDR1 GTSNPN, CDR2 SVGIG (reference sequence). This CDR3 comprises 14 residues. In nucleotides, the CDR3 is TGTGCCTGGAGTGTTTTAGCGGGACAGAATGAGCAGTTCTTC. Its translation: CAWSVLAGQNEQFF. Full variable domain (rest looked up from reference TRBV30 and TRBJ2-1): SQTIHQWPATLVQPVGSPLSLECTVEGTSNPNLYWYRQAAGRGLQLLFYSVGIGQISSEVPQNLSASRPQDRQFILSSKKLLLSDSGFYLCAWSVLAGQNEQFFGPGTRLTVL.

J is TRBJ2-1 and V is TRBV5-4; 8 bases are shared with TRBD1. This CDR3 contains 15 residues. Trimming cost V 6 bases and J 2 bases; bases outside gene matches: 7. CDR1 is SGHNT and CDR2 is YYREEE in the germline V gene (reference sequence). The CDR3 DNA reads as TGTGCCAGCACCCAGGGGGCCTCCCCCTACAATGAGCAGTTCTTC. It codes for CASTQGASPYNEQFF.

The V gene is TRBV30, the J gene TRBJ2-1, with 10 bases that match TRBD2. Per germline, CDR1 GTSNPN and CDR2 SVGIG (reference sequence). Trimming took 5 bases from V and 7 from J; bases not matched to a gene: 5. The CDR3 contains 13 residues. The CDR3 DNA follows: TGTGCCTGGGCTAGCGGGAGTCTAAATGAGCAGTTCTTC. Translating it yields CAWASGSLNEQFF.

There are a few counts of this clone. This chain links TRBV7-2 with TRBJ2-5; 12 bases line up with TRBD2. Germline-derived CDR1 and CDR2 are SGHTA and FQGNSA. The CDR3 covers 16 residues. Germline trimming cut 5 bases from V and 5 bases from J; bases unmatched to any gene: 9. Here the CDR3 DNA reads TGTGCCAGCAGCGCAAATCTAGCGGGAGGGAGGGAGACCCAGTACTTC. Translation gives CASSANLAGGRETQYF.

This clone showed up just a few times. Other DNA sequences in this sample translate to the same CDR3. The chain recombines TRBV9 with TRBJ2-3; 12 bases align to TRBD2. V trimming: 4 bases; J trimming: 1 base; junction bases outside the gene matches: 4. This CDR3 contains 16 residues. Germline V gives CDR1 SGDLS, CDR2 YYNGEE. As DNA, the CDR3 is TGTGCCAGCAGCCCGCGGACTAGCGGGGGCACAGATACGCAGTATTTT. This gives the protein CASSPRTSGGTDTQYF.

V is TRBV18 and J is TRBJ2-3, with D tentatively TRBD2 (6 bases). V gave up 4 bases and J gave up 2 bases, with 16 bases separating them. Germline loops: CDR1 KGHSH, CDR2 LQKENI. The CDR3 extends over 16 amino acids. The CDR3 is CASSLLGRSDTDTQYF. CDR3 DNA: TGTGCCAGCTCACTACTGGGGAGGTCGGACACAGATACGCAGTATTTT.

The rearrangement uses TRBV12-5 and TRBJ2-3; 10 nucleotides line up with TRBD1. Germline V gene data show CDR1 as LGHNT and CDR2 as FRNRAP. The CDR3 sequence is 16 residues long. V dropped 5 bases and J dropped 5; count of bases not matched to a gene: 10. This chain's CDR3 is CASGPGTGQGGDTQYF. CDR3 coding DNA: TGTGCTAGTGGTCCCGGTACAGGACAGGGGGGAGATACGCAGTATTTT.

The chain carries TRBV19 and TRBJ2-7; 7 nucleotides agree with TRBD1. Germline V gene lookup returns CDR1 LNHDA and CDR2 SQIVND (reference sequence). The trim removed 4 bases at V and 2 bases at J, leaving 8 bases unmatched. The CDR3 covers 15 residues. The CDR3 is CASSTPGTVAYEQYF. CDR3 sequence (DNA): TGTGCCAGTAGTACCCCCGGGACAGTTGCCTACGAGCAGTACTTC.

The table lists this clone with a few counts. The chain is built from TRBV7-9 and TRBJ2-1; D ambiguous. V lost 1 base to trimming and J lost 11 bases, with 12 bases between them. Germline-derived CDR1 and CDR2 are SEHNR and FQNEAQ (reference sequence). The CDR3 covers 13 residues. The CDR3 loop is CASSLVLARQQFF. The CDR3 nucleotides are TGTGCCAGCAGCTTAGTCTTGGCTAGACAGCAGTTCTTC.

This clone was counted between two and nine times. The J gene is TRBJ2-1, the V gene TRBV9, with D unresolved. V lost 3 bases, J lost 2 bases, and 15 bases lay in between. This CDR3 spans 16 amino acids. The germline gives CDR1 SGDLS, CDR2 YYNGEE. The CDR3 DNA is TGTGCCAGCAGCGCTCTACCTTTAACCCCCTACAATGAGCAGTTCTTC. Protein sequence: CASSALPLTPYNEQFF.

This clone has just a few counts. This rearrangement joins TRBV4-3 to TRBJ2-1; D may be TRBD2 (5 bases). Germline V gene sequence: CDR1 LGHNA, CDR2 YSLEER. The ends were cut back, 0 bases at V and 9 bases at J, with 9 bases in the middle. The CDR3 has 13 residues. The CDR3 DNA is TGCGCCAGCAGCCAAGAGAGGGAACGTGAGCAGTTCTTC. It specifies CASSQEREREQFF.

The CDR3 bases are TGTGCCAGCAGCTCCCGCCCCGGGTACAATGAGCAGTTCTTC. It yields the protein CASSSRPGYNEQFF. The chain links TRBV11-1 to TRBJ2-1; D unresolved. Trimming took off 4 bases at V and 4 bases at J, with 11 bases between the two ends. Germline V gives CDR1 SGHAT, CDR2 FQDESV (reference sequence). This CDR3 is built from 14 residues.

The chain employs TRBV25-1 and TRBJ1-4; 12 bases align to TRBD1. The CDR3 extends over 16 amino acids. V dropped 2 bases and J dropped 7; count of bases not matched to a gene: 5. Germline lookup yields CDR1 MGHDK and CDR2 SYGVNS. CDR3 DNA sequence: TGTGCCAGCAGTGAAGGGACAGGGGGCTTAAGTGAAAAACTGTTTTTT. The encoded protein is CASSEGTGGLSEKLFF.

V usage is TRBV28 and J usage is TRBJ2-3, with D tentatively TRBD2 (6 bases). This CDR3 region has 15 residues. Germline V gene lookup returns CDR1 MDHEN and CDR2 SYDVKM. Between the trimmed V and J ends, which lost 6 bases and 2 bases, there was a span of 15 bases. CDR3 nucleotides: TGTGCCAGCAGCCGGGTAGCGGCGCCCACAGATACGCAGTATTTT. It codes for CASSRVAAPTDTQYF.